Listed below are T cell receptor beta chains from one sample, sequenced in a study of post-analysis software for immune sequencing data. Using its own MiXCR run on the PCR reads, TCRdb lists one record per CDR3 protein. Of approximately 630,000 distinct CDR3 sequences detected, approximately 60% appear once; the ten largest clones hold roughly 12%. Sequences were obtained from blood. The source is a girl aged 2 to 10 with multiple sclerosis. Both conserved end residues are part of each CDR3. D genes are given only for firm matches.

CDR3	D	V	J
CASSVEGTTGDNEQFF	NA	TRBV9	TRBJ2-1
CASSLDPAGQETQYF	TRBD2	TRBV7-9	TRBJ2-5
CATETTGENSNEQFF	TRBD1	TRBV24-1	TRBJ2-1
CSARDTAGDSYEQYF	TRBD2	TRBV20-1	TRBJ2-7
CASSLSRGGLNEQFF	NA	TRBV5-1	TRBJ2-1
CAWSTGHNEQFF	NA	TRBV30	TRBJ2-1
CASSLDYGGNYGYTF	NA	TRBV5-1	TRBJ1-2
CSARVASGAVNEQFF	TRBD2	TRBV20-1	TRBJ2-1
CSAREQGPEAFF	TRBD1	TRBV20-1	TRBJ1-1
CASSLYDTGSLAKNIQYF	NA	TRBV7-2	TRBJ2-4
CASRASSYEQYF	NA	TRBV2	TRBJ2-7
CASSVQGDLSTDTQYF	TRBD1	TRBV5-1	TRBJ2-3
CASSVGGELAYEQYF	NA	TRBV9	TRBJ2-7
CASRPPGLAYYEQYF	TRBD2	TRBV28	TRBJ2-7
CASSYSQGQETQYF	NA	TRBV6-6	TRBJ2-5
CASKQVSGSYNEQFF	TRBD2	TRBV6-5	TRBJ2-1
CASTLFPQGGYYNEQFF	NA	TRBV5-1	TRBJ2-1
CASSLDGGVPTDTQYF	TRBD2	TRBV5-1	TRBJ2-3
CASSQDLSVGQETQYF	NA	TRBV3-1	TRBJ2-5
CASSPVRSGSSYNEQFF	TRBD2	TRBV7-9	TRBJ2-1
CAISDPGLEEETQYF	TRBD2	TRBV10-3	TRBJ2-5
CASSLMPSTDTQYF	NA	TRBV27	TRBJ2-3
CASNLVPRSHSSYNEQFF	NA	TRBV7-2	TRBJ2-1
CASSQSGKVYNEQFF	TRBD2	TRBV14	TRBJ2-1
CASSAEEVSYGYTF	NA	TRBV18	TRBJ1-2
CSATDSFYGYTF	NA	TRBV20-1	TRBJ1-2
CASSLLGGGSYEQYF	TRBD2	TRBV5-1	TRBJ2-7
CASSPLRTGGRTEAFF	TRBD1	TRBV11-2	TRBJ1-1
CASSLAGTGDGPNYGYTF	TRBD1	TRBV5-1	TRBJ1-2
CASRALAGGQNEQFF	TRBD2	TRBV4-3	TRBJ2-1
CASSPSLGLADHGAETQYF	TRBD2	TRBV7-9	TRBJ2-5